What follows is one T cell receptor (beta chain) and its context. As yet, its antigen is unknown. The same CDR3 also results from other DNA sequences found in this sample. The sample belongs to a study of shared clonotypes between healthy human individuals. General study points: Clonotype sharing among donors likely depends on sequencing depth.

An assay was performed, and its level was deep. How the authors handled the data: Filtering was not the same, since immunoSEQ gave junction-only sequences without quality scores. The data were produced by immunoSEQ multiplex PCR, yet TCRdb's version contains in-frame clones alone and is incomplete. V, J and clone size are taken as reported in that table, and D and trimming were inferred from the DNA itself. The sample contains 1.5 million to 2.5 million clones, about 95% of which appear only once. As defined, naive CD8 cells were CD45RO-negative and positively selected for CCR7, with terminally differentiated effector memory CD45RA+ cells excluded. There are 14 residues in the CDR3. Germline V gene data show CDR1 as MGHRA and CDR2 as YSYEKL. V lost 0 bases and J 0 bases, leaving 5 bases between the germline ends.

This sequence originates from a young man in good health. The specimen sequenced was naive CD8+ T cells sorted from blood. The J gene is TRBJ1-2, the V gene TRBV4-1; no firm D call. The CDR3 DNA reads TGCGCCAGCAGCCAAGATACGGCTAACTATGGCTACACCTTC. Translating it yields CASSQDTANYGYTF.